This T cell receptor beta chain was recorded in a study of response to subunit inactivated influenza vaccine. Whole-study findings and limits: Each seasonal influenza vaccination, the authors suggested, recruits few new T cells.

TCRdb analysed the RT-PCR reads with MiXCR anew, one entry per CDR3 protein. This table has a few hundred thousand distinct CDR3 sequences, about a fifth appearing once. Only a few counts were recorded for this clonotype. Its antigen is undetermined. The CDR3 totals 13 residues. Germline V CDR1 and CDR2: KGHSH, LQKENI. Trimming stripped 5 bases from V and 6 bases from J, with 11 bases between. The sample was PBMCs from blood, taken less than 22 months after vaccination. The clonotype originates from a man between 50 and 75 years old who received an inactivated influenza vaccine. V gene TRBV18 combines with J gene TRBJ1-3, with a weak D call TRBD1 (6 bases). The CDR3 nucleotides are TGTGCCAGCTCAAGCGGGACACAAAACACCATATATTTT. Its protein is CASSSGTQNTIYF.